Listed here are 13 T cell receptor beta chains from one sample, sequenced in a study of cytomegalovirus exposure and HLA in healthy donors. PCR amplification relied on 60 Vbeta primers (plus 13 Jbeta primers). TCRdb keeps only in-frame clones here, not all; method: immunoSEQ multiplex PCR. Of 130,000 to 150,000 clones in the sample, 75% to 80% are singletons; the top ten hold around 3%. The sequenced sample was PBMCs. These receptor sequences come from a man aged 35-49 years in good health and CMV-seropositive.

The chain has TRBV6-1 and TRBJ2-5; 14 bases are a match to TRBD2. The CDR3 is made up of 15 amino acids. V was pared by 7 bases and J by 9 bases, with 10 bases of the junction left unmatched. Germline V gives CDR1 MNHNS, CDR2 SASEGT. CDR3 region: CASMGEGLAGAAQYF. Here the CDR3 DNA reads TGTGCCAGCATGGGCGAGGGACTAGCGGGAGCGGCCCAGTACTTC.

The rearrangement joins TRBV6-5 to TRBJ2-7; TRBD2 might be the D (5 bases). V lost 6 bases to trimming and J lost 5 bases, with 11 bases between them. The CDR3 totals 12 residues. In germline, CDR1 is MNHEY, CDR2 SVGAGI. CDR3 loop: CASRSSMDEQYF. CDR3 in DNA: TGTGCCAGCAGGTCTAGCATGGACGAGCAGTACTTC.

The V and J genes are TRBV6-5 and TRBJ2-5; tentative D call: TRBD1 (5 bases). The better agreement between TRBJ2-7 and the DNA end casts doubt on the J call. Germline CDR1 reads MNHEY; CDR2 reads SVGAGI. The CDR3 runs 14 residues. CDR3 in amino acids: CASSSQTQGYEQYF. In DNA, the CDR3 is TGTGCCAGCAGTTCCCAAACCCAGGGCTACGAGCAGTACTTC.

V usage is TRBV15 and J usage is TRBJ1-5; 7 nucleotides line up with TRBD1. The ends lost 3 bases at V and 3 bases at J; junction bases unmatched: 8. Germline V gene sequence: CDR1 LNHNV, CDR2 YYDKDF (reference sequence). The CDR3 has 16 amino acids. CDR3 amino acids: CATSSTRQGFNQPQHF. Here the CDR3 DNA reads TGTGCCACCAGCAGTACTAGACAGGGATTCAATCAGCCCCAGCATTTT.

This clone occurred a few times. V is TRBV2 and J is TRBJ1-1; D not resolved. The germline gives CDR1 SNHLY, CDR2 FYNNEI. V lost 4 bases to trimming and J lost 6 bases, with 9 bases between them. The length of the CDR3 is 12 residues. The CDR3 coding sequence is TGTGCCAGCAGTGCTGCGGGTTCTGAAGCTTTCTTT. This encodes CASSAAGSEAFF.

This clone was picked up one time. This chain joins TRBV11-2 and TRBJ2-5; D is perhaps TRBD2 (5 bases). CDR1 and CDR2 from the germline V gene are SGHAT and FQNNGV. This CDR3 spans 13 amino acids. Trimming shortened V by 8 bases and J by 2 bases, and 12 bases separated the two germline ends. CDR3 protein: CASAWTLQETQYF. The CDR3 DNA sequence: TGTGCCAGCGCCTGGACTTTACAAGAGACCCAGTACTTC.

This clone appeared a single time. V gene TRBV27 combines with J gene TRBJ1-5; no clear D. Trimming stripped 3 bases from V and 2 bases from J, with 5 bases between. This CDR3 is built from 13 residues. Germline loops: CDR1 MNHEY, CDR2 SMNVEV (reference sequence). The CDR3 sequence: CASSFVGNQPQHF. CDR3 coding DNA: TGTGCCAGCAGTTTTGTAGGCAATCAGCCCCAGCATTTT.

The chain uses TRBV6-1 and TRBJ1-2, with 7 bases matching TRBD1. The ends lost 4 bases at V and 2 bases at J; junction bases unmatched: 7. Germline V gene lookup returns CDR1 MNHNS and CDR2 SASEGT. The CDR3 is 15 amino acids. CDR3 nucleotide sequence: TGTGCCAGCAGTGGTAATCTACAGGGGAACTATGGCTACACCTTC. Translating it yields CASSGNLQGNYGYTF.

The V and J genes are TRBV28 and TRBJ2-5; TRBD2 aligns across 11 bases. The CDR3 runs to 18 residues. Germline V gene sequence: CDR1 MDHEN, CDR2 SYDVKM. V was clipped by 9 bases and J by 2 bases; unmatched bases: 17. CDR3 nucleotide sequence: TGTGCCAGGAGGGCCAAAAGACGACTAGCGGGACAACAAGAGACCCAGTACTTC. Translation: CARRAKRRLAGQQETQYF.

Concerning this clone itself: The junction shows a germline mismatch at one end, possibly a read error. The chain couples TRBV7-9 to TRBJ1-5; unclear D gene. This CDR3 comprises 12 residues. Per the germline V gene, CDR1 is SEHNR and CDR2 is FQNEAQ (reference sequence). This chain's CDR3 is CSSSLSQQPQHF. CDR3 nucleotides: TGTTCCAGCAGCTTATCCCAACAGCCCCAGCATTTT.

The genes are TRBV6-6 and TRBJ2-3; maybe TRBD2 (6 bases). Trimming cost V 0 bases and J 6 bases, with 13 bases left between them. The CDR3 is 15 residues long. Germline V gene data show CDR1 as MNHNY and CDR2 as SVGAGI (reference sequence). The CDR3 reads CASSYSIPGEDTQYF. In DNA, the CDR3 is TGTGCCAGCAGTTACTCGATTCCGGGAGAGGATACGCAGTATTTT.

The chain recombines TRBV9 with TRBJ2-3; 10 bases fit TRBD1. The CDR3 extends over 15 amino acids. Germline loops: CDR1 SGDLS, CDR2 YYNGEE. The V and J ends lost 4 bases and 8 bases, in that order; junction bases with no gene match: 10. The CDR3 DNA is TGTGCCAGCAGCACCAGGGACAGGGGTTGGGGTACGCAGTATTTT. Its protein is CASSTRDRGWGTQYF.

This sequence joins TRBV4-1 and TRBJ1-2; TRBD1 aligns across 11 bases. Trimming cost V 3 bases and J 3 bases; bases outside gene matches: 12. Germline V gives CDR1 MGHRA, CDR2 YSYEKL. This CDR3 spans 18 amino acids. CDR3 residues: CASSHDGQGAILDYGYTF. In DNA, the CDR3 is TGCGCCAGCAGCCATGATGGACAGGGGGCGATTTTGGACTATGGCTACACCTTC.